This passage covers 7 T cell receptor beta chains from one sample sequenced in a study of response to subunit inactivated influenza vaccine. TCRdb analysed the RT-PCR reads with MiXCR anew, one entry per CDR3 protein. The repertoire holds approximately 520,000 distinct CDR3 sequences, 16% seen once, with 3% in the top ten. This specimen consisted of CD4+ T cells sorted from PBMCs, obtained less than 30 months after vaccination. The receptors derive from a man aged 50-75 years who received an inactivated influenza vaccine.

This chain links TRBV7-6 with TRBJ2-7, with 9 bases fitting TRBD2. The CDR3 spans 16 residues. Germline values: CDR1 SGHVS, CDR2 FNYEAQ. J lost 1 base, V lost 0 bases, and 4 bases had no gene match. CDR3 region: CASSLAPSGESYEQYF. The CDR3 DNA reads as TGTGCCAGCAGCTTAGCCCCTAGCGGGGAGTCCTACGAGCAGTACTTC.

This chain joins TRBV11-2 and TRBJ1-5; perhaps TRBD1 as D (5 bases). Per germline, CDR1 SGHAT and CDR2 FQNNGV. The length of the CDR3 is 13 residues. Trimming took off 0 bases at V and 7 bases at J, with 7 bases between the two ends. Written as DNA, the CDR3 is TGTGCCAGCAGCTTAGACAGGGCCCAGCCCCAGCATTTT. Translating it yields CASSLDRAQPQHF.

This clonotype was seen a handful of times. V usage is TRBV10-3 and J usage is TRBJ2-2, with D uncertain. In germline, CDR1 is ENHRY, CDR2 SYGVKD. With 8 bases removed from V and 0 bases from J, the gap between germline ends came to 10 bases. This CDR3 contains 14 residues. The CDR3, as DNA: TGTGCCATCCGGCCAAGCGCGAACACCGGGGAGCTGTTTTTT. It codes for CAIRPSANTGELFF.

This clonotype was counted between two and nine times. The rearrangement links TRBV12-3 or TRBV12-4 to TRBJ2-2, with D possibly being TRBD1 (6 bases). The CDR3 consists of 12 residues. V was clipped by 6 bases and J by 6 bases, with 8 bases between them. The CDR3: CASRQGAGELFF. The DNA of the CDR3 is TGTGCCAGCAGACAGGGAGCCGGGGAGCTGTTTTTT.

The V call is TRBV10-3, the J call TRBJ2-1; D ambiguous. CDR1 ENHRY and CDR2 SYGVKD come from the germline V gene. Trimming pared 6 bases from V and 0 bases from J, leaving 6 bases between. CDR3 size: 13 residues. The CDR3 DNA sequence: TGTGCCATCAGCGCGGACTCCTACAATGAGCAGTTCTTC. It translates to CAISADSYNEQFF.

V and J are TRBV12-3 or TRBV12-4 and TRBJ2-1; tentative D call: TRBD1 (6 bases). The V and J ends lost 9 bases and 10 bases respectively, with 13 bases between them. The CDR3 consists of 11 residues. The CDR3 bases are TGTGCCAGTACAGGGTCTGTCGAGCAGTTCTTC. Protein sequence: CASTGSVEQFF.

The V and J genes are TRBV7-3 and TRBJ2-3, with 10 bases lining up with TRBD2. The germline CDR1 and CDR2 sequences are SGHTA and FQGTGA. The CDR3 has 16 residues. The trim removed 5 bases at V and 2 bases at J, leaving 7 bases unmatched. CDR3 sequence (DNA): TGTGCCAGCAGCCCCTCCAGCGGGGGGGACACAGATACGCAGTATTTT. It translates to CASSPSSGGDTDTQYF.